This TCR beta chain is drawn from a study of identical twins. This CDR3 has 16 amino acids. Germline V CDR1 and CDR2: KGHDR, SFDVKD. V gave up 4 bases and J gave up 7 bases; unmatched junction bases: 13. With regard to this clonotype: As yet, its antigen is unknown.

After template switching added a universal primer site, the resulting cDNA carried unique molecular identifiers. In TCRdb, the 5' RACE reads were re-called with MiXCR into one record per CDR3 protein. The sample holds a few hundred thousand distinct CDR3 sequences, roughly 18% seen once. Broader study findings: Zero-insertion analyses might be partly confounded by invariant T cells like MAIT and iNKT. Cross-sectional statistics underpinned the conclusions; the same donors were not followed. For cord blood, abundant beta clonotypes had fewer insertions, unlike memory repertoires, which showed none.

The sequencing input was naive T cells sorted from blood. The TCR originated in a man in his forties or fifties in good health. The chain combines TRBV24-1 with TRBJ2-7; 9 bases match TRBD1. CDR3 bases: TGTGCCACCAGTGAACGAACCGGACAGGGGAGTGAAGAGCAGTACTTC. It encodes CATSERTGQGSEEQYF.